This T cell receptor (beta chain) comes out of a study of T cell responses to AZD1222 COVID-19 vaccine. Libraries were prepared by immunoSEQ multiplex PCR; TCRdb keeps only in-frame clonotypes and omits some of them. The repertoire holds about 99,000 clones, with about 90% as singletons. After removal of 5 bases from V and 1 base from J, the junction contained 4 bases not matched to a gene. The CDR3 contains 15 residues. Germline CDR1 is SNHLY and CDR2 is FYNNEI. V is TRBV2 and J is TRBJ2-3; TRBD1 matches 9 bases. The TCR sequence derives from an adult in good health. The input for sequencing was peripheral blood, taken on day 0 of AZD1222 vaccination. The CDR3 sequence: CASSSRQGGTDTQYF. The DNA of the CDR3 is TGTGCCAGCAGTAGCAGACAGGGGGGCACAGATACGCAGTATTTT.